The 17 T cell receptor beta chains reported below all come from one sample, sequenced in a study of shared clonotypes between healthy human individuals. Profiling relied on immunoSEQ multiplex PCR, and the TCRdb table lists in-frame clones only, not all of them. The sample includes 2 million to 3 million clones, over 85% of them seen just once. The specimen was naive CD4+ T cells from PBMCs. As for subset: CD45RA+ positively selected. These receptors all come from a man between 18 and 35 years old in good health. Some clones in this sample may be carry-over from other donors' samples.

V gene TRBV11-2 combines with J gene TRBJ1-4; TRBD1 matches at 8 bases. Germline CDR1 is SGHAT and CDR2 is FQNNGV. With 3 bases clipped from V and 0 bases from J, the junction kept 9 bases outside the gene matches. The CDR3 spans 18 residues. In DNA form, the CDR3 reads TGTGCCAGCAGCTTTAGGCACAGGGGGTATGCAACTAATGAAAAACTGTTTTTT. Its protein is CASSFRHRGYATNEKLFF.

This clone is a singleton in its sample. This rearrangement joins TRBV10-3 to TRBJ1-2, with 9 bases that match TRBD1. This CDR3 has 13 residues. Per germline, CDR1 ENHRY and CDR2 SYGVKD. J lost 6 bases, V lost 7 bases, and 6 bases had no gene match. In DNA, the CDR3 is TGTGCCATCACCAGGGACAGGGACAATGGCTACACCTTC. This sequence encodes CAITRDRDNGYTF.

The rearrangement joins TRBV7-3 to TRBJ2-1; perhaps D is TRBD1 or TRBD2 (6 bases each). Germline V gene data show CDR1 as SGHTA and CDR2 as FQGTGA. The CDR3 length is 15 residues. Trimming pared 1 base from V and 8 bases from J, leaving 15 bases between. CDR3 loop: CASSLIGGFRDEQFF. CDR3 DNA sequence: TGTGCCAGCAGCTTAATCGGGGGCTTTAGGGATGAGCAGTTCTTC. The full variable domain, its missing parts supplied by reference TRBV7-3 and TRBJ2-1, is GAGVSQTPSNKVTEKGKYVELRCDPISGHTALYWYRQSLGQGPEFLIYFQGTGAADDSGLPNDRFFAVRPEGSVSTLKIQRTERGDSAVYLCASSLIGGFRDEQFFGPGTRLTVL.

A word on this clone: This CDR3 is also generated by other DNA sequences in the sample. CDR3 region: CASSPGQQETQYF. DNA for the CDR3: TGTGCCAGCTCACCTGGGCAGCAAGAGACCCAGTACTTC. The chain combines TRBV18 with TRBJ2-5, with unresolved D. V was cut by 3 bases and J by 2 bases, with 7 bases left in between. The CDR3 covers 13 residues. Germline V gene sequence: CDR1 KGHSH, CDR2 LQKENI.

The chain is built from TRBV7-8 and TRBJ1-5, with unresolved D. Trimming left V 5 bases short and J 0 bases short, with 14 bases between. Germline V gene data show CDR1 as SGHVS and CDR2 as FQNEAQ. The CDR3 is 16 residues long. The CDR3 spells CASSKEYRLSNQPQHF. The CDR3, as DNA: TGTGCCAGCAGCAAAGAGTACAGACTTAGCAATCAGCCCCAGCATTTT.

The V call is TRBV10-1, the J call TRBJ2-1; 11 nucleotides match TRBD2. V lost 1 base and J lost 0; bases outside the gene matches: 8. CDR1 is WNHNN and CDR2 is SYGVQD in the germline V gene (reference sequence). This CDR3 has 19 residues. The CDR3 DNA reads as TGCGCCAGCAGTGAGTGTCTAGCGGGAGGAAGGAGCTCCTACAATGAGCAGTTCTTC. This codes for CASSECLAGGRSSYNEQFF.

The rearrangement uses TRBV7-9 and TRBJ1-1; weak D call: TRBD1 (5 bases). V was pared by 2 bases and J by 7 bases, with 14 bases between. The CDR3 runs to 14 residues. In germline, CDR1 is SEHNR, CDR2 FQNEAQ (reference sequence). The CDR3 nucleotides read TGTGCCAGCAGCTTAAAGGGGACGGTCTTTGAAGCTTTCTTT. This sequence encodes CASSLKGTVFEAFF. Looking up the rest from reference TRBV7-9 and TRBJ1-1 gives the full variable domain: DTGVSQNPRHKITKRGQNVTFRCDPISEHNRLYWYRQTLGQGPEFLTYFQNEAQLEKSRLLSDRFSAERPKGSFSTLEIQRTEQGDSAMYLCASSLKGTVFEAFFGQGTRLTVV.

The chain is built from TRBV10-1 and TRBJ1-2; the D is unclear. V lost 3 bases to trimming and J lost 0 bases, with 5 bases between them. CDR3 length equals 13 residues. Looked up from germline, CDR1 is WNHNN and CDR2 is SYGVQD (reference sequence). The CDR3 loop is CASSDGANYGYTF. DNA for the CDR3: TGCGCCAGCAGTGACGGGGCTAACTATGGCTACACCTTC.

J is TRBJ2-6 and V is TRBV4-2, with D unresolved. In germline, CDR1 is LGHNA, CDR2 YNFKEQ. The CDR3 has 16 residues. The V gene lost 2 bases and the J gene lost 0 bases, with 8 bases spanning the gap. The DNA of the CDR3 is TGTGCCAGCAGCCAACCCCAGAGCTCTGGGGCCAACGTCCTGACTTTC. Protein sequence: CASSQPQSSGANVLTF.

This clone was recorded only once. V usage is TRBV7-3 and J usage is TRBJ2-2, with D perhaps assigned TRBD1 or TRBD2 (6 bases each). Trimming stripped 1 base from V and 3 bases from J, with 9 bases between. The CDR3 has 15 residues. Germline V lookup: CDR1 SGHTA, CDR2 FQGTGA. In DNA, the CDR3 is TGTGCCAGCAGCTTAAAGGGGGAGGACACCGGGGAGCTGTTTTTT. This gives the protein CASSLKGEDTGELFF. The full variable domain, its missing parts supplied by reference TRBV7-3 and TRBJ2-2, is GAGVSQTPSNKVTEKGKYVELRCDPISGHTALYWYRQSLGQGPEFLIYFQGTGAADDSGLPNDRFFAVRPEGSVSTLKIQRTERGDSAVYLCASSLKGEDTGELFFGEGSRLTVL.

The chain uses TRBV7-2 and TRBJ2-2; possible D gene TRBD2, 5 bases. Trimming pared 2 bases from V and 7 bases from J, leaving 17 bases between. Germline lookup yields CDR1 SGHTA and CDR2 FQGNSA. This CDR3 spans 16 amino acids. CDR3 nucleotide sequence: TGTGCCAGCAGCTTACAAAGCCGACGGGAATACGGGGAGCTGTTTTTT. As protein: CASSLQSRREYGELFF.

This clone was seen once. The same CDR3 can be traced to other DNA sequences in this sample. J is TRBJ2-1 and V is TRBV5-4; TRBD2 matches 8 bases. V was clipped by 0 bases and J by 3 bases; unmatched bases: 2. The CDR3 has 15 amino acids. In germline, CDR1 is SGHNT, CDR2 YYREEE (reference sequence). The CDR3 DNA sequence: TGTGCCAGCAGCTTGGCGAGCGGGAGCTACAATGAGCAGTTCTTC. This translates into CASSLASGSYNEQFF.

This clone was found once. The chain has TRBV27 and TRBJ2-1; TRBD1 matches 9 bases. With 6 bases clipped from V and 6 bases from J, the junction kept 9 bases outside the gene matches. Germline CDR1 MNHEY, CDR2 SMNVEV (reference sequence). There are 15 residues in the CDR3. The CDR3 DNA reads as TGTGCCAGCAGGGGTGGGACAGGGAAGGTCAATGAGCAGTTCTTC. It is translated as CASRGGTGKVNEQFF.

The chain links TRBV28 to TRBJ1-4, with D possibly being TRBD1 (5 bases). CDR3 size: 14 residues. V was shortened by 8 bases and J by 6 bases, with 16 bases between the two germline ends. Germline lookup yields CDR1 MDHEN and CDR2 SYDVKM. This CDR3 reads CASGGRAFDEKLFF. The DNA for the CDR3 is TGTGCCAGCGGGGGACGAGCGTTCGATGAAAAACTGTTTTTT.

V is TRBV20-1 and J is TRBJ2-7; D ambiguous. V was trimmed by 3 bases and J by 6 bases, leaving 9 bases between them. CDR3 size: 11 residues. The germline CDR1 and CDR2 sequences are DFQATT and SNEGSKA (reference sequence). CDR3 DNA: TGCAGTGCTAGGAGGCGTCGCGAGCAGTACTTC. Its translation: CSARRRREQYF.

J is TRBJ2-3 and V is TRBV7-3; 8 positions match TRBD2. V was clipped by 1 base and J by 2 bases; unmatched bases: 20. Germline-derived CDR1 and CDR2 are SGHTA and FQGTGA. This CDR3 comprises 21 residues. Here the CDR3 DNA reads TGTGCCAGCAGCTTAAACCCTCCGTTAACTCTAGCGGGTGCCATCACAGATACGCAGTATTTT. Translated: CASSLNPPLTLAGAITDTQYF.

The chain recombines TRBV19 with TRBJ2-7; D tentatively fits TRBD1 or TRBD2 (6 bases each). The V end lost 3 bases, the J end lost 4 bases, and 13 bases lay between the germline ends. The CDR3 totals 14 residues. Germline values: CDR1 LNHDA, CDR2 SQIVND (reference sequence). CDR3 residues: CASSMGGRSYEQYF. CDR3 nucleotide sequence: TGTGCCAGTAGTATGGGGGGCAGATCGTACGAGCAGTACTTC.